This record concerns one TCR beta chain sequence. Antigen unknown. The data derive from a study of memory CD4+ T cells and cytomegalovirus serostatus. Study background: Of the healthy Belgian adults, eight or nine were CMV seropositive and about two dozen seronegative.

The CDR3 length is 14 residues. Trimming removed 8 bases at V and 3 bases at J, with 16 bases between. Germline-derived CDR1 and CDR2 are GTSNPN and SVGIG (reference sequence). Whole-study findings and limits: About 40% of the roughly 160 known CMV-associated TCRbeta sequences appeared in CD4+ memory.

As originally analysed: Out-of-frame sequences were removed, leaving around 2.2 million distinct TCRbeta sequences. Method: immunoSEQ multiplex PCR; TCRdb's copy keeps in-frame clones and lacks some. That table supplies the V and J calls and clone size; D and trimming were determined from the DNA. Counted here are around 54,000 clones, about 68% occurring once; the ten biggest clones make up about 2.7%. Single viable CD3+CD4+CD8-CD45RO+ cells were sorted as the memory CD4+ T cells. Serostatus was set by detecting CMV pp150, pp28, p38, p52 IgG. This TCR was recovered from an adult in good health and CMV-seropositive. Sequenced material: memory CD4+ T cells from blood. This sequence joins TRBV30 and TRBJ1-4; D possibly corresponds to TRBD1 (6 bases). The CDR3 loop is CASPLGGANEKLFF. The DNA of the CDR3 is TGTGCCAGCCCCCTAGGGGGTGCTAATGAAAAACTGTTTTTT.